The 5 T cell receptor beta chains in this list originate from one sample, sequenced in a study of blood T cell repertoires in COVID-19. Assay: immunoSEQ multiplex PCR; the TCRdb copy retains only in-frame clones and omits some. The table lists more than 300,000 clones, 88% of them singletons. Sequenced material: PBMCs or T cells enriched from blood (not recorded which). The source of these receptors is a woman between 18 and 29 years old who had recovered from COVID-19.

The chain carries TRBV29-1 and TRBJ2-3, with unresolved D. There are 13 residues in the CDR3. V shed 0 bases and J shed 6 bases, with 10 bases lying between them. Germline loops: CDR1 SQVTM, CDR2 ANQGSEA. The chain's CDR3 is CSVEDPGLDTQYF. For the CDR3, the DNA is TGCAGCGTTGAAGATCCGGGTCTCGATACGCAGTATTTT.

The V and J genes are TRBV5-5 and TRBJ2-1, with no clear D. V was cut by 2 bases and J by 7 bases, with 7 bases left in between. Germline values: CDR1 SGHKS, CDR2 YYEKEE (reference sequence). This CDR3 region has 12 residues. Here the CDR3 reads CASSFTGNEQFF. The CDR3 DNA sequence: TGTGCCAGCAGCTTTACCGGGAATGAGCAGTTCTTC.

J is TRBJ1-5 and V is TRBV24-1; TRBD1 aligns across 9 bases. The CDR3 spans 12 residues. V dropped 11 bases and J dropped 4; count of bases not matched to a gene: 2. Per germline, CDR1 KGHDR and CDR2 SFDVKD. The CDR3 region has the DNA TGTGCCATTGGGACAGGGAATCAGCCCCAGCATTTT. It is translated as CAIGTGNQPQHF.

The V gene is TRBV7-9, the J gene TRBJ2-7; 15 bases are shared with TRBD2. The V and J ends lost 5 bases and 6 bases, in that order; junction bases with no gene match: 8. The germline V gene has CDR1 SEHNR and CDR2 FQNEAQ (reference sequence). There are 16 residues in the CDR3. CDR3 amino acids: CASSPRGTSGGFEQYF. Written as DNA, the CDR3 is TGTGCCAGCAGCCCCCGGGGGACTAGCGGGGGGTTCGAGCAGTACTTC.

V usage is TRBV3-1 (or the pseudogene TRBV3-2) and J usage is TRBJ1-5; the D gene is possibly TRBD1 (6 bases). V lost 4 bases to trimming and J lost 11 bases, with 24 bases between them. Per the germline V gene, CDR1 is LGHDT and CDR2 is YNNKEL (reference sequence). The CDR3 covers 16 residues. The CDR3 coding sequence is TGTGCCAGCAGCCCCGGGACAATCAGCTCTTATGCGTCCCAGCATTTT. Encoded protein: CASSPGTISSYASQHF.